This TCR beta chain emerged from a study of cytomegalovirus exposure and HLA in healthy donors (dated by TCRdb to 2016 to 2017). Background on the whole study: The approximately 710 repertoires of the first cohort and the roughly 120 validation repertoires were produced on the same platform, according to a later analysis. The study aimed to test whether cataloging public T cell receptors could reveal signatures of past pathogen exposure. Besides the first cohort of roughly 660 subjects, a separate validation cohort made up of 120 different subjects was used. The study combined high-throughput TCR immunosequencing, statistical association of individual TCRs with disease status, and machine learning to predict cytomegalovirus infection status. Points the paper makes about the study in general: The authors suggested that the approach could potentially be extended to other disease states and immunological phenotypes. While some public TCRs were present in many individuals, most TCR sequences turned up only very rarely across donors. In vitro tests confirmed that three of the cytomegalovirus-associated TCR beta chains recognize cytomegalovirus antigens. In a later analysis, TCRs clustered in the first cohort were found to also tend to co-occur in the roughly 110 validation repertoires, with roughly 93% of cluster scores above 0. The classifier was reported to diagnose cytomegalovirus status with high specificity and sensitivity in both the original cohort and the validation cohort. The study gave a list of some 150 TCR beta chains associated with cytomegalovirus. The validation cohort had no HLA typing available for a later analysis, so co-occurrence within that cohort was assessed over all 120 or so repertoires.

The library was made by the immunoSEQ multiplex PCR assay. The authors' pipeline ran thus. A statistical classification framework was developed to diagnose cytomegalovirus status using the catalog of TCR beta chain sequences. Imported from immuneACCESS, the table was reduced by TCRdb to in-frame sequences with V and J called. These copies leave out some clones; in studies compared against another copy, an unresolved V gene accounts for under half, and the cause of the remainder is not known. V and J calls and clone size are those listed in that table; D and trimming were worked out from the DNA. This sample gives approximately 300,000 clones in total; 86% of them show up just once. Around 0.8% of the sample goes to the ten largest clones. The junction carries 9 bases between V and J, which are trimmed by 2 bases and 4 bases respectively. The CDR3 spans 14 residues, from the cysteine through the phenylalanine. CDR3 DNA only is kept here, 42 bases in frame from base 1. Based on the germline V gene, the CDR1 and CDR2 sequences are MGHRA and YSYEKL.

This clone has more than one count but fewer than ten. Its antigen has not been determined. It has no much larger one-base neighbor in the sample; base qualities were not kept. Donors formed part of the validation cohort, which comprised 120 subjects and was distinct from the first cohort of some 700 subjects. This receptor chain uses TRBV4-1 and TRBJ1-5; confidence is insufficient to name the D gene. This receptor was identified in a young woman in good health and CMV-seronegative. The sequencing input was PBMCs. Here the CDR3 is given as CASSQWSGNQPQHF. The nucleotide sequence is TGCGCCAGCAGCCAATGGTCGGGGAATCAGCCCCAGCATTTT.